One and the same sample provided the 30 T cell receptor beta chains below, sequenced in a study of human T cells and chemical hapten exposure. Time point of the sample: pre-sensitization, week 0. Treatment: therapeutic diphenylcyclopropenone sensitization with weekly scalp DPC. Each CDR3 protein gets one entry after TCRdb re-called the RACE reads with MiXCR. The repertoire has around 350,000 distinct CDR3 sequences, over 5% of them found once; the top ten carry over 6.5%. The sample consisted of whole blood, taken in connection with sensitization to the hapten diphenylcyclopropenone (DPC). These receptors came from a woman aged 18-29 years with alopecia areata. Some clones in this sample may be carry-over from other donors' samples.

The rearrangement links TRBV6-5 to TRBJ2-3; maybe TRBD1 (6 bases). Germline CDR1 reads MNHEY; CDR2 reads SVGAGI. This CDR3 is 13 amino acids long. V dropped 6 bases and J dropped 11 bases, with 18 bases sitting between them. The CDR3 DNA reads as TGTGCCAGCAGGACAGGAGACCTTTTAAGGCAGTATTTT. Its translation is CASRTGDLLRQYF.

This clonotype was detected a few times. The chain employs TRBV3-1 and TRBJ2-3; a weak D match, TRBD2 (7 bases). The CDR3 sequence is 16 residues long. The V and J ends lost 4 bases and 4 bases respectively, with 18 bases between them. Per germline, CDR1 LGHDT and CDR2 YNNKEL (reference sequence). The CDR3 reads CASSPSSGGASDTQYF. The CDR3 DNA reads TGTGCCAGCAGCCCGAGTTCTGGGGGGGCCTCAGATACGCAGTATTTT.

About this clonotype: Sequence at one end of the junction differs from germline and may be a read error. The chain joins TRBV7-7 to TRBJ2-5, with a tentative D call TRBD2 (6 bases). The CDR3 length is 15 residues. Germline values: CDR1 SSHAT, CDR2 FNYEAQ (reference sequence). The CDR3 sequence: CASSLAHGGVSTQYF. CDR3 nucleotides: TGTGCTAGCAGCTTAGCGCACGGGGGAGTATCGACCCAGTACTTC.

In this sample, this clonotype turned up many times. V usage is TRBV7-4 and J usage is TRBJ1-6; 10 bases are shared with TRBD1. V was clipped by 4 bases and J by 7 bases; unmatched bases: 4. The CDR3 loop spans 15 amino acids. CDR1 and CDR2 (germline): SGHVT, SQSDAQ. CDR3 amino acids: CASSCDRGQNSPLHF. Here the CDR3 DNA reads TGTGCCAGCAGCTGTGACAGGGGGCAGAATTCACCCCTCCACTTT.

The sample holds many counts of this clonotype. CDR3 DNA sequence: TGCGCCAGCAGCCCGACAGGGGGAAACACCATATATTTT. Translating gives CASSPTGGNTIYF. The J gene is TRBJ1-3, the V gene TRBV4-3; 7 bases are shared with TRBD1. Trimming cost V 4 bases and J 4 bases; bases outside gene matches: 1. There are 13 residues in the CDR3. Looked up from germline, CDR1 is LGHNA and CDR2 is YSLEER.

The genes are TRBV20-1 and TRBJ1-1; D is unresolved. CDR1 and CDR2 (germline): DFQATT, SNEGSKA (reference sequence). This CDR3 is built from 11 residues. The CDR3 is CRAPRDTEAFF. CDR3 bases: TGCAGGGCCCCCCGGGACACTGAAGCTTTCTTT.

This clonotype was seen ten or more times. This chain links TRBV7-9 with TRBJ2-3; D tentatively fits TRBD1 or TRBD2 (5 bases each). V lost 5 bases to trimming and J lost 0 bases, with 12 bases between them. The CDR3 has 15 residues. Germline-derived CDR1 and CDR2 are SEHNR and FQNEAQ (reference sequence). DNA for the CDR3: TGTGCCAGCAGCATCCGGGACGGAAGCACAGATACGCAGTATTTT. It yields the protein CASSIRDGSTDTQYF. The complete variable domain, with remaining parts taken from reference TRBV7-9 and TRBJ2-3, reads DTGVSQNPRHKITKRGQNVTFRCDPISEHNRLYWYRQTLGQGPEFLTYFQNEAQLEKSRLLSDRFSAERPKGSFSTLEIQRTEQGDSAMYLCASSIRDGSTDTQYFGPGTRLTVL.

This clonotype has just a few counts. CDR3 amino acids: CASSYAGEGTEAFF. The CDR3 bases are TGTGCCAGCAGTTACGCGGGAGAAGGCACTGAAGCTTTCTTT. The chain carries TRBV6-5 and TRBJ1-1; D not certain. Trimming removed 2 bases at V and 4 bases at J, with 11 bases between. Per germline, CDR1 MNHEY and CDR2 SVGAGI. There are 14 residues in the CDR3.

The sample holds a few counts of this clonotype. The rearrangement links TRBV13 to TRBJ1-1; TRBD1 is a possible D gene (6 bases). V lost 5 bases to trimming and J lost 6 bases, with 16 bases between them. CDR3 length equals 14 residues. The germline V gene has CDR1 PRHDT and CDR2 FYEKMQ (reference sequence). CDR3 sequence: CASSSTGSSAEAFF. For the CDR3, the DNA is TGTGCCAGCAGCAGTACAGGGAGTTCGGCTGAAGCTTTCTTT.

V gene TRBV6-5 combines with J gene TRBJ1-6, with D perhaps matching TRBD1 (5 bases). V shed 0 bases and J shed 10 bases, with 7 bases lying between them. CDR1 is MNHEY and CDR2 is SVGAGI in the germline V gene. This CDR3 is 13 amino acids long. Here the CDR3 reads CASSYSGRSPLHF. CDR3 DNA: TGTGCCAGCAGTTACTCGGGGCGGTCACCCCTCCACTTT.

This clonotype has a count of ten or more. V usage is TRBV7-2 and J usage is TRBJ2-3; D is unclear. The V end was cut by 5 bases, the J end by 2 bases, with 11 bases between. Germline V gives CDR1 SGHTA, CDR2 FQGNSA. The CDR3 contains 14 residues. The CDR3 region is CASSPRQITDTQYF. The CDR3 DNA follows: TGTGCCAGCAGCCCCCGGCAGATCACAGATACGCAGTATTTT.

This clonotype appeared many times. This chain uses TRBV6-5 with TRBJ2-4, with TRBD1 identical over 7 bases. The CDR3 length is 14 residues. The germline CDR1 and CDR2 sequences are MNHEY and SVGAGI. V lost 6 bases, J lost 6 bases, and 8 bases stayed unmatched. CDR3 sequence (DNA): TGTGCCAGCAGCCAAAGGGACAGCTTAAACATTCAGTACTTC. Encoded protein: CASSQRDSLNIQYF.

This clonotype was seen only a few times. The CDR3 loop reads CASSQVRASQPQHF. The CDR3 DNA reads as TGTGCCAGCAGCCAGGTCCGGGCGAGCCAGCCCCAGCATTTT. The chain links TRBV3-1 to TRBJ1-5; the D is unclear. Germline V gene data show CDR1 as LGHDT and CDR2 as YNNKEL (reference sequence). CDR3 size: 14 residues. Trimming cost V 3 bases and J 7 bases, with 13 bases left between them. The entire variable domain, with the rest obtained from reference TRBV3-1 and TRBJ1-5, is as follows: DTAVSQTPKYLVTQMGNDKSIKCEQNLGHDTMYWYKQDSKKFLKIMFSYNNKELIINETVPNRFSPKSPDKAHLNLHINSLELGDSAVYFCASSQVRASQPQHFGDGTRLSIL.

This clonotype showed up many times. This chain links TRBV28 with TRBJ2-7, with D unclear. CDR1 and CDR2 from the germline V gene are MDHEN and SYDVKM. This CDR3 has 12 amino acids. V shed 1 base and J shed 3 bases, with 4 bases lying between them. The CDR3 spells CASSLSGYEQYF. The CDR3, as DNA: TGTGCCAGCAGTTTATCGGGCTACGAGCAGTACTTC.

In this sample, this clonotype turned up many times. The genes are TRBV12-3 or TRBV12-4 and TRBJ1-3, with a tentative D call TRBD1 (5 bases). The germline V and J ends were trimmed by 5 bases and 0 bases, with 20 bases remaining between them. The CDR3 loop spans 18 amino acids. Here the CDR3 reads CASSTTRTGTHSGNTIYF. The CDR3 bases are TGTGCCAGCAGTACGACCCGTACCGGGACCCACTCTGGAAACACCATATATTTT.

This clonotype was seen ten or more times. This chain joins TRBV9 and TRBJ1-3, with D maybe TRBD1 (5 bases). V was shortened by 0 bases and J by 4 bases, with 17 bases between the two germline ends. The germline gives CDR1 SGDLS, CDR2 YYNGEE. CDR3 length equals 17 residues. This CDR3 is CASSVATEGRYGNTIYF. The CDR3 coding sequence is TGTGCCAGCAGCGTAGCTACTGAGGGGAGGTACGGAAACACCATATATTTT.

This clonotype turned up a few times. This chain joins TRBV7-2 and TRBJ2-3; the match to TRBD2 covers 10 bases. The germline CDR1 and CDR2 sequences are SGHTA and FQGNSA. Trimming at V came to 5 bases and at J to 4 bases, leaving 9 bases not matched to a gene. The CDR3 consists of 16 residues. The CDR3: CASSALQAGGADTQYF. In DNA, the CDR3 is TGTGCCAGCAGCGCCCTCCAAGCGGGGGGGGCAGATACGCAGTATTTT.

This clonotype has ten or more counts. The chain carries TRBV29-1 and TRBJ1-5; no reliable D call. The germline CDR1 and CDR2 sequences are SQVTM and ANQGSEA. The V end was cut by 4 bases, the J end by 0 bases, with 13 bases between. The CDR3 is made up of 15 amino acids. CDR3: CSVGASGYSNQPQHF. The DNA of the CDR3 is TGCAGCGTTGGGGCGTCGGGGTATAGCAATCAGCCCCAGCATTTT.

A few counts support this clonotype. CDR3 sequence: CASRDGQGAEEQYF. Written as DNA, the CDR3 is TGTGCCAGCAGGGATGGACAGGGGGCTGAGGAGCAGTACTTC. The chain couples TRBV6-2 or TRBV6-3 to TRBJ2-7, with TRBD1 matching over 11 bases. Germline lookup yields CDR1 MNHEY and CDR2 SVGEGT. V trimming: 6 bases; J trimming: 7 bases; junction bases outside the gene matches: 8. The CDR3 loop spans 14 amino acids.

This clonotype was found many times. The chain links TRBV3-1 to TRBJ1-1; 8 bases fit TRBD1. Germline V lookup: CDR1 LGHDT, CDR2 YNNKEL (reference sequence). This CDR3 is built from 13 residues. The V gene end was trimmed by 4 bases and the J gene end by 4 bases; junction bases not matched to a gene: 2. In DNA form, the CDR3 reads TGTGCCAGCAGCCTACAGGGGGGCACTGAAGCTTTCTTT. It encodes CASSLQGGTEAFF.

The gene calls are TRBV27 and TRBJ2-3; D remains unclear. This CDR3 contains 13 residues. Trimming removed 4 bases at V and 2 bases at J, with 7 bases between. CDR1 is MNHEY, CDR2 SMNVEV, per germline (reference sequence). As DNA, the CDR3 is TGTGCCAGCAGTTCCCCGATCACAGATACGCAGTATTTT. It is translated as CASSSPITDTQYF.

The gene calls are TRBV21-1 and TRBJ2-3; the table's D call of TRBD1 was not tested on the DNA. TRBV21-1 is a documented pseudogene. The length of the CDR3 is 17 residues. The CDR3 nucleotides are TGTGCCAGCAGCACTCGTACAAGGGTCGCTCCCCTTGATACGCAGTATTTT. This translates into CASSTRTRVAPLDTQYF.

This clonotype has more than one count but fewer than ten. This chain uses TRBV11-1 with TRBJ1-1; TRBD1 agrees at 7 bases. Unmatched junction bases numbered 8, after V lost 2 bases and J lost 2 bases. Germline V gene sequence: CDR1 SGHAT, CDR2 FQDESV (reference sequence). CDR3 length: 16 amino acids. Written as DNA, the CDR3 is TGTGCCAGCAGCTTAACCCCGACAGGGATAAACACTGAAGCTTTCTTT. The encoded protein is CASSLTPTGINTEAFF.

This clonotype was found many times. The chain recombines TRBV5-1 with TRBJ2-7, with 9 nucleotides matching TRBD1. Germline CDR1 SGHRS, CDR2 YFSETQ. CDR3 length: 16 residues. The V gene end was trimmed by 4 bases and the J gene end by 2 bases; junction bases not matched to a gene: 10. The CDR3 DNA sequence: TGCGCCAGCAGCCCGTCGTTGGACAGGGGCCCCTACGAGCAGTACTTC. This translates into CASSPSLDRGPYEQYF.

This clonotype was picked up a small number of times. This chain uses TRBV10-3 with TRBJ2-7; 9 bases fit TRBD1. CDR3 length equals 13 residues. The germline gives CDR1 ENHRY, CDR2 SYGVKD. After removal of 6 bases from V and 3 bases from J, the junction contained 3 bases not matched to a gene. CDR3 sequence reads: CAISKGQGYEQYF. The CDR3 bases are TGTGCCATCAGCAAGGGACAGGGCTACGAGCAGTACTTC.

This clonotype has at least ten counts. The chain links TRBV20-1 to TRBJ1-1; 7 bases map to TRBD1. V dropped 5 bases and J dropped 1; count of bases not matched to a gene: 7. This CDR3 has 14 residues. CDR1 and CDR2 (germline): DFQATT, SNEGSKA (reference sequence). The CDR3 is CSAGHRGQNTEAFF. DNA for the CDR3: TGCAGTGCTGGTCACAGGGGCCAGAACACTGAAGCTTTCTTT.

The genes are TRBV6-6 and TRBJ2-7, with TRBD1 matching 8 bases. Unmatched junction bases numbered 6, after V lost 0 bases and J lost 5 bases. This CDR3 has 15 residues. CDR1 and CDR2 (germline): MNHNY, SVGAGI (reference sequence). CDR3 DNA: TGTGCCAGCAGTTACTCGGCGGACAGGGAGGACGAGCAGTACTTC. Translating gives CASSYSADREDEQYF.

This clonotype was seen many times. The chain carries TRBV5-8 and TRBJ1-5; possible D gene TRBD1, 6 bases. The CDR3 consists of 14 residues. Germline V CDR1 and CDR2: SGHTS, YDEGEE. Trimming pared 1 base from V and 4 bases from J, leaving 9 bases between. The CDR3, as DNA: TGTGCCAGCAGCTTGTACACAGGGAATCAGCCCCAGCATTTT. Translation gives CASSLYTGNQPQHF.

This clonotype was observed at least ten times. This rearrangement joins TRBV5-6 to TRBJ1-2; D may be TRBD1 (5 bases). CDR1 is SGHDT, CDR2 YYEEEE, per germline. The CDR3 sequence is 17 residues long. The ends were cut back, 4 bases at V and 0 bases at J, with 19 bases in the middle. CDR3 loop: CASSPLTGRKTNYGYTF. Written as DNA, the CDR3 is TGTGCCAGCAGCCCCCTAACAGGACGGAAGACTAACTATGGCTACACCTTC.

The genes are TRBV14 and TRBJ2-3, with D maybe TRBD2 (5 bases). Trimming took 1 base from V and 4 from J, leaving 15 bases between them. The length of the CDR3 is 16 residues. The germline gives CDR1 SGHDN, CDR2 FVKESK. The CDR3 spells CASSQVLGLGADTQYF. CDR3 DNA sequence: TGTGCCAGCAGCCAAGTACTAGGGCTTGGCGCAGATACGCAGTATTTT.